This T cell receptor beta chain comes out of a study of cytotoxic CD8 clonotypes in ibrutinib-treated CLL. About the study: After a median roughly twelve months on treatment (6 to 36), response samples were drawn.

This clone was seen a few times. Investigators sought sequencing depths of between 1 in 200,000 and 1 in 1 million T cells. The data were produced by immunoSEQ multiplex PCR, yet TCRdb's version contains in-frame clones alone and is incomplete. The sample includes over 75,000 clones, 70% to 85% of them seen just once. V shed 1 base and J shed 9 bases, with 13 bases lying between them. Germline CDR1 reads MDHEN; CDR2 reads SYDVKM. This CDR3 contains 14 residues. The chain links TRBV28 to TRBJ1-5, with D possibly being TRBD1 (6 bases). The sequence was obtained from a human donor with chronic lymphocytic leukemia. The sample here was PBMCs, taken after 12 months of ibrutinib treatment. This chain's CDR3 is CASSLSNTGRPQHF. The CDR3 bases are TGTGCCAGCAGTTTATCGAATACAGGGCGGCCCCAGCATTTT.